Listed below are T cell receptor beta chains from one sample, sequenced in a study of CD8 T cells in ankylosing spondylitis. TCRdb called the 5' RACE reads again in MiXCR, with one record for every CDR3 protein. The table shows under 150,000 distinct CDR3 sequences, with 7% to 10% occurring only once. The material sequenced was blood, either unsorted or a sorted T cell fraction (not recorded which). The receptors derive from a male donor with ankylosing spondylitis or in good health (not recorded which). The CDR3 runs from the conserved cysteine through the conserved F or W. A D gene is named only where the DNA matches it firmly. Only some rows state a clone size, as once, few, many or a class for expanded clones.

d_call	j_call	v_call	clone_size	cdr3_aa	cdr3_nt
-	TRBJ1-6	TRBV29-1	many	CSARDGREGPLHF	TGCAGCGCCCGGGACGGCCGCGAAGGACCCCTCCACTTT
TRBD1	TRBJ2-7	TRBV29-1	few	CSVRRDRDEQYF	TGCAGCGTGCGCAGGGACAGGGACGAGCAGTACTTC
-	TRBJ2-4	TRBV28	many	CASSLVGAKNIQYF	TGTGCCAGCAGTTTGGTGGGGGCCAAAAACATTCAGTACTTC
-	TRBJ1-6	TRBV20-1	-	CSARNRVAYNSPLHF	TGCAGTGCTAGAAACAGGGTAGCCTATAATTCACCCCTCCACTTT
TRBD2	TRBJ2-3	TRBV5-6	few	CASSSRTSGDPTDTQYF	TGTGCCAGCAGCTCTCGGACTAGCGGGGATCCCACAGATACGCAGTATTTT
TRBD2	TRBJ2-2	TRBV7-2	-	CASSFRAGGSTGELFF	TGTGCCAGCAGCTTTCGGGCGGGAGGCAGTACCGGGGAGCTGTTTTTT
-	TRBJ2-2	TRBV20-1	-	CSASDRNANTGELFF	TGCAGTGCTTCGGACAGAAACGCGAACACCGGGGAGCTGTTTTTT
-	TRBJ1-1	TRBV5-1	many	CASSSGWTEAFF	TGCGCCAGCAGCTCCGGTTGGACTGAAGCTTTCTTT
-	TRBJ2-7	TRBV29-1	-	CSVDSDGSEQYF	TGCAGCGTTGATTCGGACGGCAGCGAGCAGTACTTC
TRBD2	TRBJ2-7	TRBV4-2	many	CASSQEWAGGRSYEQYF	TGTGCCAGCAGCCAAGAATGGGCGGGAGGCCGCTCCTACGAGCAGTACTTC
TRBD1	TRBJ2-3	TRBV12-3/TRBV12-4	many	CASSFRQGSDTQYF	TGTGCCAGCAGTTTCCGACAGGGCTCAGATACGCAGTATTTT
TRBD1	TRBJ1-4	TRBV20-1	few	CSARQGAFANEKLFF	TGCAGTGCTAGACAGGGGGCGTTCGCTAATGAAAAACTGTTTTTT
-	TRBJ2-3	TRBV7-2	many	CASSPGRASTDTQYF	TGTGCCAGCAGCCCGGGCAGGGCAAGCACAGATACGCAGTATTTT
-	TRBJ2-2	TRBV18	-	CASSRGTNTGELFF	TGTGCCAGCTCACGCGGGACGAACACCGGGGAGCTGTTTTTT
-	TRBJ2-3	TRBV12-3/TRBV12-4	many	CASSLDLRTDTQYF	TGTGCCAGCAGTTTGGATCTAAGGACAGATACGCAGTATTTT
-	TRBJ2-7	TRBV29-1	many	CSVEDALSGSYEQYF	TGCAGCGTTGAAGATGCCCTCTCGGGCTCCTACGAGCAGTACTTC
-	TRBJ2-7	TRBV7-3	many	CASSPIGSAEQYF	TGTGCCAGCAGCCCGATTGGTAGTGCCGAGCAGTACTTC
TRBD2	TRBJ2-2	TRBV29-1	many	CSVELAAKGTGELFF	TGCAGCGTTGAACTAGCGGCCAAGGGAACCGGGGAGCTGTTTTTT
-	TRBJ2-7	TRBV28	many	CASMRDWEPDSYEQYF	TGTGCCAGCATGAGGGATTGGGAACCAGACTCCTACGAGCAGTACTTC
-	TRBJ2-5	TRBV5-4	-	CASSLGGSEETQYF	TGTGCCAGCAGCTTGGGGGGCTCCGAAGAGACCCAGTACTTC
-	TRBJ1-1	TRBV29-1	many	CSVGSPGDTEAFF	TGCAGCGTTGGTTCACCGGGGGACACTGAAGCTTTCTTT
-	TRBJ2-5	TRBV24-1	few	CATSVAGWGSQETQYF	TGTGCCACCAGTGTAGCCGGCTGGGGCAGCCAAGAGACCCAGTACTTC
-	TRBJ2-7	TRBV13	-	CASSSYRGMTSYEQYF	TGTGCCAGCAGCTCTTACCGGGGAATGACCTCCTACGAGCAGTACTTC
-	TRBJ2-2	TRBV7-7	-	CASSLERGVGELFF	TGTGCCAGCAGCTTAGAGAGGGGAGTCGGGGAGCTGTTTTTT
-	TRBJ2-3	TRBV4-3	many	CASSQDRGTQYF	TGCGCCAGCAGCCAAGATCGTGGTACGCAGTATTTT
-	TRBJ2-1	TRBV5-1	many	CASSKAETYNEQFF	TGCGCCAGCAGTAAGGCGGAAACCTACAATGAGCAGTTCTTC
-	TRBJ2-1	TRBV7-2	many	CASSSEARNEQFF	TGTGCCAGCAGCTCGGAAGCCAGGAATGAGCAGTTCTTC
-	TRBJ2-3	TRBV5-1	many	CASSLVSSTDTQYF	TGCGCCAGCAGCTTGGTCTCCAGCACAGATACGCAGTATTTT
-	TRBJ1-3	TRBV29-1	many	CSALGQTGNTIYF	TGCAGCGCCCTGGGCCAGACGGGAAACACCATATATTTT
-	TRBJ1-3	TRBV29-1	-	CSALDRSGNTIYF	TGCAGCGCTCTGGACCGATCTGGAAACACCATATATTTT
TRBD2	TRBJ2-7	TRBV20-1	-	CSARDSGRANEQYF	TGCAGTGCTAGAGATAGCGGGAGGGCCAACGAGCAGTACTTC
-	TRBJ2-3	TRBV28	many	CASSPPLRWTAKTDTQYF	TGTGCCAGCAGTCCCCCCTTACGGTGGACAGCGAAAACAGATACGCAGTATTTT
TRBD1	TRBJ2-7	TRBV6-1	many	CATRTGTSYEQYF	TGTGCCACCAGGACAGGGACATCCTACGAGCAGTACTTC
TRBD2	TRBJ2-7	TRBV5-1	few	CASSPIVTSGSLLNEQYF	TGCGCCAGCAGCCCGATCGTTACTAGCGGGAGTTTATTAAACGAGCAGTACTTC
TRBD1	TRBJ2-3	TRBV7-8	-	CASSLALNRQGVTDTQYF	TGTGCCAGCAGCTTAGCGCTAAATCGGCAGGGGGTTACAGATACGCAGTATTTT
TRBD2	TRBJ2-3	TRBV20-1	many	CSARVKLGLADTQYF	TGCAGTGCTAGAGTCAAACTGGGACTAGCAGATACGCAGTATTTT
TRBD2	TRBJ2-7	TRBV12-3/TRBV12-4	many	CASSASGRPSYEQYF	TGTGCCAGCAGCGCTAGCGGGAGGCCCTCCTACGAGCAGTACTTC
TRBD1	TRBJ1-5	TRBV20-1	many	CSARVLTRDRANQPQHF	TGCAGTGCTAGGGTCTTGACTCGAGACAGGGCCAATCAGCCCCAGCATTTT
-	TRBJ2-1	TRBV6-8	medium-sized	CAHTPAGTLYNEQFF	TGTGCCCACACACCCGCGGGTACCCTCTACAATGAGCAGTTCTTC
-	TRBJ2-6	TRBV2	many	CASSTSESSGANVLTF	TGTGCCAGCAGTACCAGCGAAAGCTCTGGGGCCAACGTCCTGACTTTC
-	TRBJ1-5	TRBV11-1	-	CASSLGTGIKPSNQPQHF	TGTGCCAGCAGCTTAGGAACAGGGATTAAACCTAGCAATCAGCCCCAGCATTTT
TRBD2	TRBJ2-1	TRBV20-1	many	CSARGLEAGGFEQFF	TGCAGTGCTAGGGGGCTCGAAGCGGGAGGGTTTGAGCAGTTCTTC
-	TRBJ2-5	TRBV6-1	few	CASSGMEAQYF	TGTGCCAGCAGTGGGATGGAGGCCCAGTACTTC
TRBD2	TRBJ2-2	TRBV6-1	-	CASSELAGGGTGELFF	TGTGCCAGCAGTGAACTAGCGGGAGGGGGCACCGGGGAGCTGTTTTTT